These T cell receptor beta chains were read from a single sample in a study of beta chain features in type 1 diabetes. Clones were read by immunoSEQ multiplex PCR, and TCRdb kept only the in-frame ones, dropping some. This sample carries 200,000 to 300,000 clones, about 63% of them seen once, and the ten largest clones take approximately 0.053%. Sequencing was performed on naive CD4+ T cells from blood. These receptor sequences come from a man aged 25 to 40 in good health. The CDR3 runs from the conserved cysteine through the conserved F or W. Part of the rows lack a size; the others show once, few, many or a class for expanded clones.

V gene	clone size	J gene	CDR3 protein
TRBV29-1	-	TRBJ2-1	CSVARGDNEQFF
TRBV7-9	-	TRBJ2-2	CASSYDSSNAGELFF
TRBV30	few	TRBJ2-3	CAWSGGRTSDSTDTQYF
TRBV30	-	TRBJ2-5	CAWIPGPQETQYF
TRBV11-2	-	TRBJ2-3	CASSLTGGTDTQYF
TRBV2	-	TRBJ2-5	CASSAPGRETQYF
TRBV30	-	TRBJ1-2	CAGGSGYTF
TRBV5-1	-	TRBJ2-3	CASSSGLAGVADTQYF
TRBV28	-	TRBJ2-5	CASSTGGPPETQYF
TRBV30	-	TRBJ1-2	CAWRTGPGYTF
TRBV4-2	-	TRBJ2-1	CASSQDPSVLSNEQFF
TRBV30	-	TRBJ2-3	CAWRVRDTQYF
TRBV29-1	few	TRBJ2-5	CSVGRNNQETQYF
TRBV2	-	TRBJ1-1	CASSLDANTEAFF
TRBV28	once	TRBJ2-2	CASSTGPGELFF
TRBV30	-	TRBJ1-5	CAWRRAEGQPQHF
TRBV30	-	TRBJ1-4	CAWSDPGTPVATNEKLFF